The 19 T cell receptor beta chains given below trace back to one sample, sequenced in a study of cytomegalovirus exposure and HLA in healthy donors. PCR primers comprised 60 Vbeta and 13 Jbeta primers. Libraries were prepared by immunoSEQ multiplex PCR; TCRdb keeps only in-frame clonotypes and omits some of them. The sample lists roughly 190,000 clones, 75% to 90% occurring once. Sample: PBMCs. These receptors all stem from a man aged 40-49 years in good health and CMV-seropositive.

The CDR3 spells CASSAVGRGGPYEQYF. The CDR3 DNA reads as TGTGCCAGCAGTGCCGTGGGGCGGGGGGGGCCCTACGAGCAGTACTTC. This rearrangement joins TRBV28 to TRBJ2-7; 9 nucleotides line up with TRBD2. The CDR3 is 16 residues long. The germline V gene encodes CDR1 MDHEN and CDR2 SYDVKM. The junction had 10 bases not matched to a gene; V was cut back by 5 bases and J by 2 bases.

The chain has TRBV5-6 and TRBJ2-7; weak D call: TRBD2 (6 bases). Deletions cut 2 bases from V and 1 base from J, with 13 bases between. The CDR3 has 15 amino acids. Germline V lookup: CDR1 SGHDT, CDR2 YYEEEE. The CDR3 protein is CASSLAGGLSYEQYF. The CDR3 DNA sequence: TGTGCCAGCAGCTTAGCCGGGGGACTTTCCTACGAGCAGTACTTC.

The J gene is TRBJ1-1, the V gene TRBV6-5; tentative D call: TRBD1 (5 bases). This CDR3 comprises 16 residues. CDR1 MNHEY and CDR2 SVGAGI come from the germline V gene. Trimming pared 2 bases from V and 0 bases from J, leaving 13 bases between. CDR3 nucleotide sequence: TGTGCCAGCAGTTACGGGCGGGGGGGTCTGAACACTGAAGCTTTCTTT. Translating it yields CASSYGRGGLNTEAFF.

This clone was seen a single time. This chain uses TRBV30 with TRBJ2-7; D is perhaps TRBD1 (6 bases). Deletions cut 5 bases from V and 2 bases from J, with 16 bases between. The germline CDR1 and CDR2 sequences are GTSNPN and SVGIG (reference sequence). The length of the CDR3 is 14 residues. In DNA, the CDR3 is TGTGCCTGGGGCCCCGGGACAAGGACCTACGAGCAGTACTTC. It translates to CAWGPGTRTYEQYF.

The chain is built from TRBV5-4 and TRBJ2-3, with D possibly being TRBD2 (5 bases). V was cut by 4 bases and J by 5 bases, with 17 bases left in between. CDR3 length: 15 residues. CDR1 is SGHNT, CDR2 YYREEE, per germline (reference sequence). CDR3 residues: CASSRTTTRVDTQYF. In DNA, the CDR3 is TGTGCCAGCAGCAGGACCACAACTAGAGTAGATACGCAGTATTTT.

The V gene is TRBV4-3, the J gene TRBJ1-2; no clear D. Deletions cut 4 bases from V and 0 bases from J, with 15 bases between. CDR1 LGHNA and CDR2 YSLEER come from the germline V gene. The length of the CDR3 is 16 residues. The CDR3 DNA reads TGCGCCAGCAGCCCGCACATCAGTGAGGCTAACTATGGCTACACCTTC. Its translation is CASSPHISEANYGYTF.

The chain joins TRBV7-9 to TRBJ2-5; 11 nucleotides line up with TRBD2. This CDR3 is 15 amino acids long. In germline, CDR1 is SEHNR, CDR2 FQNEAQ (reference sequence). V lost 8 bases and J lost 5; bases outside the gene matches: 10. The CDR3 is CASEILAGGDETQYF. The CDR3 nucleotides are TGTGCCAGCGAAATTCTAGCGGGGGGCGATGAGACCCAGTACTTC. Based on the CDR3 plus reference TRBV7-9 and TRBJ2-5, the full variable domain is DTGVSQNPRHKITKRGQNVTFRCDPISEHNRLYWYRQTLGQGPEFLTYFQNEAQLEKSRLLSDRFSAERPKGSFSTLEIQRTEQGDSAMYLCASEILAGGDETQYFGPGTRLLVL.

V is TRBV15 and J is TRBJ2-7; 9 bases map to TRBD1. With 0 bases clipped from V and 1 base from J, the junction kept 7 bases outside the gene matches. CDR1 LNHNV and CDR2 YYDKDF come from the germline V gene (reference sequence). The CDR3 consists of 17 residues. CDR3 sequence: CATSRDYGTGRSYEQYF. CDR3 bases: TGTGCCACCAGCAGAGATTACGGGACAGGGAGGTCCTACGAGCAGTACTTC. Full variable domain (missing parts from reference TRBV15 and TRBJ2-7): DAMVIQNPRYQVTQFGKPVTLSCSQTLNHNVMYWYQQKSSQAPKLLFHYYDKDFNNEADTPDNFQSRRPNTSFCFLDIRSPGLGDTAMYLCATSRDYGTGRSYEQYFGPGTRLTVT.

The genes are TRBV6-1 and TRBJ2-2; 10 nucleotides agree with TRBD1. The germline gives CDR1 MNHNS, CDR2 SASEGT. This CDR3 has 15 residues. Trimming cost V 5 bases and J 7 bases; bases outside gene matches: 7. CDR3 nucleotide sequence: TGTGCCAGCAGTACCGGGACAGGGGCCCTCGGGGAGCTGTTTTTT. This sequence encodes CASSTGTGALGELFF.

This clone turned up a few times. The genes are TRBV5-6 and TRBJ1-2; 10 positions agree with TRBD1. The CDR3 consists of 15 residues. With 4 bases clipped from V and 3 bases from J, the junction kept 6 bases outside the gene matches. Germline CDR1 SGHDT, CDR2 YYEEEE. The CDR3, as DNA: TGTGCCAGCAGCCCCTCCGGGACAGGGGACTATGGCTACACCTTC. Its protein product is CASSPSGTGDYGYTF.

V is TRBV19 and J is TRBJ2-5; 9 bases line up with TRBD1. The CDR3 consists of 14 residues. Trimming took 4 bases from V and 4 from J; bases not matched to a gene: 4. Germline V gene data show CDR1 as LNHDA and CDR2 as SQIVND (reference sequence). The CDR3, as DNA: TGTGCCAGTAGTACGGGGACAGGGTCAGAGACCCAGTACTTC. As protein: CASSTGTGSETQYF.

J is TRBJ1-2 and V is TRBV9; 7 bases are shared with TRBD1. This CDR3 is built from 14 residues. The germline CDR1 and CDR2 sequences are SGDLS and YYNGEE. J gave up 0 bases and V 5 bases, and 4 bases lay outside the gene matches. The CDR3 bases are TGTGCCAGCAGTCGGGACAGACCTAACTATGGCTACACCTTC. It encodes CASSRDRPNYGYTF.

This clone was counted between two and nine times. The chain combines TRBV7-9 with TRBJ1-4; D perhaps matches TRBD1 (5 bases). The V end lost 10 bases, the J end lost 8 bases, and 14 bases lay between the germline ends. The germline V gene has CDR1 SEHNR and CDR2 FQNEAQ (reference sequence). CDR3 size: 12 residues. The CDR3 loop reads CATTDTPEKLFF. The CDR3 coding sequence is TGTGCCACCACGGACACTCCGGAAAAACTGTTTTTT.

This clone was picked up one time. This chain links TRBV9 with TRBJ2-1; 9 positions match TRBD1. Germline V lookup: CDR1 SGDLS, CDR2 YYNGEE. The ends lost 1 base at V and 7 bases at J; junction bases unmatched: 3. The CDR3 consists of 14 residues. In nucleotides, the CDR3 is TGTGCCAGCAGCGTAATACAGGGGGCGAATGAGCAGTTCTTC. Protein product: CASSVIQGANEQFF.

J is TRBJ2-5 and V is TRBV28; 11 nucleotides line up with TRBD1. The CDR3 consists of 15 residues. Germline CDR1 is MDHEN and CDR2 is SYDVKM. V lost 6 bases, J lost 5 bases, and 8 bases stayed unmatched. The CDR3 coding sequence is TGTGCCAGCAGGCTAGGACAGGGGGCTGGGGAGACCCAGTACTTC. It specifies CASRLGQGAGETQYF.

The CDR3 nucleotides are TGCGCCAGCAGCTACGCGACAGGGTGGGCCTACGAGCAGTACTTC. Protein sequence: CASSYATGWAYEQYF. The chain links TRBV5-1 to TRBJ2-7; 7 nucleotides agree with TRBD1. From germline, CDR1 is SGHRS and CDR2 YFSETQ. Trimming took 3 bases from V and 2 from J; bases not matched to a gene: 8. The CDR3 consists of 15 residues.

The rearrangement uses TRBV5-1 and TRBJ2-3, with D maybe TRBD1 (5 bases). From germline, CDR1 is SGHRS and CDR2 YFSETQ. CDR3 size: 15 residues. V dropped 5 bases and J dropped 4 bases, with 17 bases sitting between them. The CDR3 DNA is TGCGCCAGCAGTCCCGACCCCGGCAGGGCAGATACGCAGTATTTT. Amino acids: CASSPDPGRADTQYF.

J is TRBJ1-5 and V is TRBV5-1, with a weak D call TRBD1 (5 bases). The CDR3 totals 17 residues. CDR1 SGHRS and CDR2 YFSETQ come from the germline V gene. Between the trimmed V and J ends, which lost 3 bases and 5 bases, there was a span of 21 bases. CDR3 amino acids: CASSSPYGPRRDQPQHF. The CDR3 coding sequence is TGCGCCAGCAGCTCCCCTTACGGGCCTCGCAGGGATCAGCCCCAGCATTTT.

This clone was seen only a few times. The V gene is TRBV5-4, the J gene TRBJ2-5; 10 bases are a match to TRBD2. CDR3 size: 16 residues. The V gene end was trimmed by 4 bases and the J gene end by 4 bases; junction bases not matched to a gene: 10. The V gene's germline CDR1 is SGHNT and CDR2 YYREEE (reference sequence). The CDR3 DNA follows: TGTGCCAGCAGCCTGGGTAGCGGGGGGTGGGGAGAGACCCAGTACTTC. This translates into CASSLGSGGWGETQYF.